The 14 T cell receptor beta chains given below trace back to one sample, sequenced in a study of cytotoxic CD8 clonotypes in ibrutinib-treated CLL. The protocol was immunoSEQ multiplex PCR, while the TCRdb copy is restricted to in-frame clones and leaves out a portion. The table has just over 45,000 clones, less than 70% seen once. The sequenced sample was PBMCs, obtained after 12 months of ibrutinib treatment. Receptors were obtained from a human donor with chronic lymphocytic leukemia.

The V gene is TRBV18, the J gene TRBJ2-7; D is unclear. Germline loops: CDR1 KGHSH, CDR2 LQKENI. The CDR3 covers 12 residues. V lost 2 bases, J lost 2 bases, and 4 bases lay in between. CDR3 in amino acids: CASSPTPYEQYF. The CDR3 DNA reads as TGTGCCAGCTCACCAACGCCCTACGAGCAGTACTTC.

This clone has more than one count but fewer than ten. This chain uses TRBV19 with TRBJ1-6; D is undetermined. Trimming shortened V by 0 bases and J by 9 bases, and 12 bases separated the two germline ends. Per the germline V gene, CDR1 is LNHDA and CDR2 is SQIVND (reference sequence). The CDR3 is 15 amino acids. As DNA, the CDR3 is TGTGCCAGTAGTATAGACAGGCGGCCGGGTTCACCCCTCCACTTT. This encodes CASSIDRRPGSPLHF.

The chain joins TRBV19 to TRBJ2-7; 9 nucleotides agree with TRBD1. V trimming: 4 bases; J trimming: 7 bases; junction bases outside the gene matches: 11. CDR1 is LNHDA and CDR2 is SQIVND in the germline V gene (reference sequence). This CDR3 is built from 15 residues. The CDR3 nucleotides read TGTGCCAGTAGTAGAGCCGGGACAGGGTGGAATGAGCAGTACTTC. Residues: CASSRAGTGWNEQYF.

The chain employs TRBV7-2 and TRBJ1-5; D is uncertain. V lost 3 bases to trimming and J lost 6 bases, with 12 bases between them. Germline CDR1 is SGHTA and CDR2 is FQGNSA. The CDR3 has 14 residues. CDR3 coding DNA: TGTGCCAGCAGCTTTGGAGGGATGGGTCAGCCCCAGCATTTT. Residues: CASSFGGMGQPQHF.

V usage is TRBV28 and J usage is TRBJ1-1; D is possibly TRBD1 (5 bases). V lost 2 bases and J 5 bases, leaving 15 bases between the germline ends. Germline V CDR1 and CDR2: MDHEN, SYDVKM. The CDR3 length is 15 residues. The CDR3 DNA sequence: TGTGCCAGCAGTTTAGGGGGGGAGGGAAGGACTGAAGCTTTCTTT. Encoded protein: CASSLGGEGRTEAFF.

V gene TRBV4-2 combines with J gene TRBJ1-1, with unresolved D. CDR1 is LGHNA, CDR2 YNFKEQ, per germline. Trimming shortened V by 5 bases and J by 1 base, and 5 bases separated the two germline ends. CDR3 length: 12 amino acids. CDR3 nucleotides: TGTGCCAGCAGCGCAGAGAACACTGAAGCTTTCTTT. This gives the protein CASSAENTEAFF.

This clone is a singleton in its sample. V and J are TRBV7-2 and TRBJ1-2; 7 bases fit TRBD1. CDR3 length equals 15 residues. V was pared by 5 bases and J by 3 bases, with 9 bases of the junction left unmatched. Germline CDR1 is SGHTA and CDR2 is FQGNSA. DNA of the CDR3: TGTGCCAGCAGCCAAACAGGGGCCACGGACTATGGCTACACCTTC. This translates into CASSQTGATDYGYTF.

This clone occurred a few times. This sequence joins TRBV5-1 and TRBJ2-7; D remains unclear. V was clipped by 2 bases and J by 2 bases, with 8 bases between them. Germline-derived CDR1 and CDR2 are SGHRS and YFSETQ. The CDR3 runs 13 residues. The CDR3 coding sequence is TGCGCCAGCAGCTTTAGTGGTACCTACGAGCAGTACTTC. It is translated as CASSFSGTYEQYF.

V and J are TRBV5-4 and TRBJ2-6; D remains ambiguous. The length of the CDR3 is 16 residues. With 4 bases removed from V and 4 bases from J, the gap between germline ends came to 15 bases. Looked up from germline, CDR1 is SGHNT and CDR2 is YYREEE (reference sequence). As DNA, the CDR3 is TGTGCCAGCAGCCTCGGGCCGGGTCTGGGGGCCAACGTCCTGACTTTC. It codes for CASSLGPGLGANVLTF.

This clone was detected only once. V gene TRBV28 combines with J gene TRBJ2-7, with D uncertain. Trimming took 3 bases from V and 5 from J, leaving 5 bases between them. From germline, CDR1 is MDHEN and CDR2 SYDVKM. CDR3 length: 11 residues. CDR3 sequence reads: CASSFVHEQYF. In DNA form, the CDR3 reads TGTGCCAGCAGTTTTGTCCACGAGCAGTACTTC. The full variable domain, in which reference TRBV28 and TRBJ2-7 provide the parts outside the CDR3, is DVKVTQSSRYLVKRTGEKVFLECVQDMDHENMFWYRQDPGLGLRLIYFSYDVKMKEKGDIPEGYSVSREKKERFSLILESASTNQTSMYLCASSFVHEQYFGPGTRLTVT.

This sequence joins TRBV2 and TRBJ2-7; 8 bases align to TRBD2. The CDR3 totals 13 residues. Germline assignment: CDR1 SNHLY and CDR2 FYNNEI. The V segment lost 6 bases and the J segment 3 bases; nucleotides outside the gene matches: 4. The CDR3, as DNA: TGTGCCAGCAGACCCGGGGGGGACTACGAGCAGTACTTC. Its translation: CASRPGGDYEQYF.

The gene calls are TRBV5-6 and TRBJ2-7; D remains ambiguous. CDR1 SGHDT and CDR2 YYEEEE come from the germline V gene. The CDR3 spans 10 residues. Between the trimmed V and J ends, which lost 4 bases and 5 bases, there was a span of 4 bases. The CDR3 spells CASSGDEQYF. The CDR3 region has the DNA TGTGCCAGCAGCGGGGACGAGCAGTACTTC.

The chain joins TRBV5-1 to TRBJ1-2; maybe TRBD1 (6 bases). The ends were cut back, 2 bases at V and 9 bases at J, with 20 bases in the middle. CDR3 length: 15 residues. Looked up from germline, CDR1 is SGHRS and CDR2 is YFSETQ. CDR3 nucleotide sequence: TGCGCCAGCAGCTTCCTGACAGGAGACGTATTAAGCTACACCTTC. Encoded protein: CASSFLTGDVLSYTF. The whole variable domain, remainder taken from reference TRBV5-1 and TRBJ1-2, is KAGVTQTPRYLIKTRGQQVTLSCSPISGHRSVSWYQQTPGQGLQFLFEYFSETQRNKGNFPGRFSGRQFSNSRSEMNVSTLELGDSALYLCASSFLTGDVLSYTFGSGTRLTVV.

The chain couples TRBV7-2 to TRBJ1-6; D is perhaps TRBD1 (6 bases). Germline values: CDR1 SGHTA, CDR2 FQGNSA. Trimming removed 0 bases at V and 9 bases at J, with 9 bases between. The CDR3 is made up of 14 amino acids. The CDR3 loop is CASSLAAQGSPLHF. The CDR3, as DNA: TGTGCCAGCAGCTTAGCAGCACAGGGTTCACCCCTCCACTTT. The full variable domain, with the rest looked up from reference TRBV7-2 and TRBJ1-6, is GAGVSQSPSNKVTEKGKDVELRCDPISGHTALYWYRQSLGQGLEFLIYFQGNSAPDKSGLPSDRFSAERTGGSVSTLTIQRTQQEDSAVYLCASSLAAQGSPLHFGNGTRLTVT.